This entry lists 17 T cell receptor beta chains sequenced from one sample in a study of T cell repertoires in cytomegalovirus infection (dated by TCRdb to the late 2010s). The sequencer was an Illumina HiSeq 1500. The raw public reads went through TCRdb reprocessing: fastp at Q25, MiXCR clone calling, in-frame beta chains kept. Records with the same CDR3 protein are collapsed into one entry carrying the most frequent genes and DNA. The sample records approximately 300,000 distinct CDR3 sequences, 29% of which are singletons. Roughly 20% of the sample is taken by the ten largest. The treatment or condition label on this specimen signifies: in vitro stimulation with specific CMV peptide epitopes to enrich CMV-specific T cells. These TCRs are of unknown antigen specificity. The source was cultured PBMCs, collected from culture after CMV antigen stimulation. The receptor source for this set is a human donor in good health (CMV status not recorded). Some clones in this sample may be carry-over from other donors' samples.

In this sample, this clonotype turned up many times. This sequence joins TRBV20-1 and TRBJ1-5; 7 bases agree with TRBD1. CDR1 and CDR2 (germline): DFQATT, SNEGSKA (reference sequence). The length of the CDR3 is 13 residues. Trimming cost V 6 bases and J 6 bases; bases outside gene matches: 8. The CDR3 DNA reads as TGCAGTGCACTAGACAGGGTCGGTCAGCCCCAGCATTTT. The encoded protein is CSALDRVGQPQHF.

This chain joins TRBV7-9 and TRBJ1-5; 10 bases fit TRBD1. V shed 1 base, J shed 2 bases, and the junction held 8 bases outside the gene matches. CDR3 length equals 18 residues. Germline V gene lookup returns CDR1 SEHNR and CDR2 FQNEAQ (reference sequence). In DNA, the CDR3 is TGTGCCAGCAGCTTAGGGTGGGACAGGGGAACGGGCAATCAGCCCCAGCATTTT. It is translated as CASSLGWDRGTGNQPQHF.

This clonotype was seen only a few times. The chain links TRBV10-3 to TRBJ2-3; 13 bases fit TRBD2. Germline V gene data show CDR1 as ENHRY and CDR2 as SYGVKD. The trim removed 0 bases at V and 1 base at J, leaving 10 bases unmatched. The length of the CDR3 is 20 residues. Here the CDR3 DNA reads TGTGCCATCAGTGAGTCTGCGGGACTAGCGGGACCGAGGCGCACAGATACGCAGTATTTT. Protein product: CAISESAGLAGPRRTDTQYF.

The V call is TRBV7-2, the J call TRBJ2-7; D unclear. V lost 8 bases and J 1 base, leaving 18 bases between the germline ends. The CDR3 consists of 15 residues. Germline loops: CDR1 SGHTA, CDR2 FQGNSA. The CDR3 reads CASRPDRSSSYEQYF. CDR3 sequence (DNA): TGTGCCAGCCGCCCCGACCGCAGTTCTTCCTACGAGCAGTACTTC.

The chain joins TRBV15 to TRBJ1-5, with 7 bases that match TRBD1. The trim removed 7 bases at V and 4 bases at J, leaving 1 base unmatched. The CDR3 covers 12 residues. Germline-derived CDR1 and CDR2 are LNHNV and YYDKDF (reference sequence). This CDR3 is CATKTGNQPQHF. The CDR3 coding sequence is TGTGCCACCAAGACAGGGAATCAGCCCCAGCATTTT.

This chain uses TRBV28 with TRBJ1-5; possible D gene TRBD1, 6 bases. This CDR3 contains 16 residues. The germline gives CDR1 MDHEN, CDR2 SYDVKM. V shed 5 bases and J shed 0 bases, with 14 bases lying between them. CDR3 sequence reads: CASSLGQRYSNQPQHF. As DNA, the CDR3 is TGTGCCAGCAGTCTAGGACAGCGATATAGCAATCAGCCCCAGCATTTT.

V usage is TRBV27 and J usage is TRBJ1-5; 8 bases line up with TRBD1. The CDR3 has 14 residues. Germline trimming cut 7 bases from V and 3 bases from J; bases unmatched to any gene: 5. Germline-derived CDR1 and CDR2 are MNHEY and SMNVEV (reference sequence). Written as DNA, the CDR3 is TGTGCCAGCACCTCAGGGGGCCCCAATCAGCCCCAGCATTTT. Protein: CASTSGGPNQPQHF.

This clonotype was observed once. The gene calls are TRBV12-3 or TRBV12-4 and TRBJ1-5; 8 positions agree with TRBD1. Unmatched junction bases numbered 16, after V lost 3 bases and J lost 9 bases. The CDR3 runs to 17 residues. CDR3 in DNA: TGTGCCAGCAGTTTCGACCAGGGGGCGGTGGCGGGGAGGCCCCAGCATTTT. Its translation: CASSFDQGAVAGRPQHF.

The rearrangement links TRBV5-1 to TRBJ2-2; possibly TRBD1 for D (5 bases). V lost 5 bases and J lost 0, with 8 bases in between. The CDR3 extends over 14 amino acids. Germline CDR1 reads SGHRS; CDR2 reads YFSETQ. CDR3 nucleotides: TGCGCCAGCAGGTACAGGACGAACACCGGGGAGCTGTTTTTT. Translating gives CASRYRTNTGELFF.

The genes are TRBV7-2 and TRBJ2-2; 12 nucleotides line up with TRBD2. CDR3 size: 16 residues. The germline V gene has CDR1 SGHTA and CDR2 FQGNSA. Unmatched junction bases numbered 6, after V lost 5 bases and J lost 5 bases. CDR3 sequence reads: CASSPGLAGPTGELFF. The CDR3 DNA follows: TGTGCCAGCAGCCCCGGACTAGCGGGACCAACCGGGGAGCTGTTTTTT.

The chain is built from TRBV11-2 and TRBJ1-1; no reliable D call. The CDR3 contains 13 residues. Germline V gene sequence: CDR1 SGHAT, CDR2 FQNNGV. Trimming removed 1 base at V and 6 bases at J, with 9 bases between. CDR3 bases: TGTGCCAGCAGCTTAGGAGAGTATTCTGAAGCTTTCTTT. It translates to CASSLGEYSEAFF.

The rearrangement joins TRBV7-9 to TRBJ1-5; unclear D gene. CDR1 is SEHNR and CDR2 is FQNEAQ in the germline V gene (reference sequence). Trimming stripped 5 bases from V and 4 bases from J, with 12 bases between. The CDR3 totals 14 residues. In DNA form, the CDR3 reads TGTGCCAGCAGCGTAGGAGACTTGAATCAGCCCCAGCATTTT. It codes for CASSVGDLNQPQHF.

J is TRBJ1-2 and V is TRBV2; TRBD1 is a possible D gene (5 bases). Deletions cut 4 bases from V and 8 bases from J, with 14 bases between. Germline CDR1 reads SNHLY; CDR2 reads FYNNEI. The CDR3 extends over 13 amino acids. The CDR3 is CASSVQGMEGYTF. In nucleotides, the CDR3 is TGTGCCAGCAGTGTGCAGGGAATGGAAGGCTACACCTTC.

This clonotype showed up just a few times. This chain joins TRBV7-8 and TRBJ2-3; the match to TRBD2 covers 14 bases. Per germline, CDR1 SGHVS and CDR2 FQNEAQ. Trimming took 3 bases from V and 4 from J; bases not matched to a gene: 9. The CDR3 is made up of 18 amino acids. CDR3 region: CASSLVYGTSGRADTQYF. In nucleotides, the CDR3 is TGTGCCAGCAGCTTGGTTTACGGGACTAGCGGGAGAGCAGATACGCAGTATTTT.

The rearrangement uses TRBV20-1 and TRBJ1-5; no firm D call. The CDR3 is made up of 15 amino acids. Germline values: CDR1 DFQATT, CDR2 SNEGSKA (reference sequence). V dropped 1 base and J dropped 0 bases, with 10 bases sitting between them. CDR3 DNA: TGCAGTGCTAGAGTTGGCGGCAGTAGCAATCAGCCCCAGCATTTT. It specifies CSARVGGSSNQPQHF.

The chain joins TRBV30 to TRBJ2-5; possibly TRBD2 for D (5 bases). The V end was cut by 4 bases, the J end by 1 base, with 13 bases between. Germline V gene data show CDR1 as GTSNPN and CDR2 as SVGIG (reference sequence). CDR3 length: 14 amino acids. CDR3 sequence: CAWNRPEGQETQYF. CDR3 in DNA: TGTGCCTGGAATCGACCAGAGGGCCAAGAGACCCAGTACTTC.

V is TRBV7-6 and J is TRBJ2-5; D ambiguous. The CDR3 has 13 residues. The V end was cut by 4 bases, the J end by 5 bases, with 11 bases between. CDR1 and CDR2 (germline): SGHVS, FNYEAQ. CDR3 protein: CASSSAVRETQYF. CDR3 nucleotides: TGTGCCAGCAGCTCCGCAGTGCGGGAGACCCAGTACTTC.